This T cell receptor beta chain comes out of a study of CXCR3-negative and CXCR3-positive naive CD8 T cells. Study-wide results and limits: Comparison of naive cells showed more hydrophobic TRB CDR3s in CXCR3-positive than in CXCR3-negative naive cells.

The CDR3 loop spans 14 amino acids. Looked up from germline, CDR1 is SGHVS and CDR2 is FNYEAQ. 5' RACE that incorporated UMI labels was used to prepare the TRB cDNA libraries. TCRdb reprocessed the 5' RACE reads and keeps a single row for each CDR3 protein, giving no DNA. The clone table shows about 130,000 distinct CDR3 sequences, with the ten largest holding roughly 0.41%. Comments on this clonotype: Its cognate antigen is unknown.

The TCR originated in a human donor in good health. Some clones in this sample may be carry-over from other donors' samples. This chain joins TRBV7-6 and TRBJ2-7; the TCRdb call, TRBD1, lacks DNA for checking. The material sequenced was naive CXCR3+ CD8+ T cells from blood. Subset specified: CD45RO-CCR7+CD27+CD95- naive CD8+ T cells expressing CXCR3 (TNR3+). CDR3 loop: CASSLGGKGYEQYF.